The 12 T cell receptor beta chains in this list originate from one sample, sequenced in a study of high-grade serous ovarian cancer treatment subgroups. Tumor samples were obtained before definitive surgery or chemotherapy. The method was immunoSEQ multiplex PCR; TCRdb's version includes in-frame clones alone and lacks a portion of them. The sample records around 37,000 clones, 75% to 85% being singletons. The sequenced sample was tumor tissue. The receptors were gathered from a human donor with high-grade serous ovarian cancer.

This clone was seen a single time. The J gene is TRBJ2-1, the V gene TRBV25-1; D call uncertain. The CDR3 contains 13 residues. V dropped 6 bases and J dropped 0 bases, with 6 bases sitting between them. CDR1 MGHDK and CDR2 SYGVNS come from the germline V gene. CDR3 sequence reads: CASRDGSYNEQFF. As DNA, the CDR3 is TGTGCCAGCAGGGACGGCTCCTACAATGAGCAGTTCTTC. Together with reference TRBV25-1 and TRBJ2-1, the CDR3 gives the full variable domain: EADIYQTPRYLVIGTGKKITLECSQTMGHDKMYWYQQDPGMELHLIHYSYGVNSTEKGDLSSESTVSRIRTEHFPLTLESARPSHTSQYLCASRDGSYNEQFFGPGTRLTVL.

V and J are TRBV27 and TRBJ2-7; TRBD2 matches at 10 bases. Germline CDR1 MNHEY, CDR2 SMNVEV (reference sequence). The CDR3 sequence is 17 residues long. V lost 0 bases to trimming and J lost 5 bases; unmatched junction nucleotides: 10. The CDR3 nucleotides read TGTGCCAGCAGTTTATCCCCTTGGGCTAGCGGGAGCAACGAGCAGTACTTC. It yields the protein CASSLSPWASGSNEQYF.

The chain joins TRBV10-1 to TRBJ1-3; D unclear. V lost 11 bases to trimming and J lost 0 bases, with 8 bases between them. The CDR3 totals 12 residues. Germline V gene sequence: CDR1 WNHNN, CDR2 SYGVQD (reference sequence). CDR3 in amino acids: CAETRSGNTIYF. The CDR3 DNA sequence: TGCGCCGAGACTCGCTCTGGAAACACCATATATTTT.

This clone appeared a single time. In nucleotides, the CDR3 is TGTGCCAGTAGCCCTCAGGAGGGGACTGGAAACACCATATATTTT. It encodes CASSPQEGTGNTIYF. The rearrangement uses TRBV19 and TRBJ1-3; a possible D gene is TRBD1 (5 bases). Between the trimmed V and J ends, which lost 6 bases and 2 bases, there was a span of 14 bases. This CDR3 is built from 15 residues. Germline V lookup: CDR1 LNHDA, CDR2 SQIVND (reference sequence).

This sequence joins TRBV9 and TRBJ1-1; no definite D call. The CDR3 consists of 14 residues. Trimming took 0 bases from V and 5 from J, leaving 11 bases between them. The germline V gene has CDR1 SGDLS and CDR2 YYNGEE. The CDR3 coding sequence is TGTGCCAGCAGCGTAGATTGGGGAGGGACTGAAGCTTTCTTT. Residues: CASSVDWGGTEAFF.

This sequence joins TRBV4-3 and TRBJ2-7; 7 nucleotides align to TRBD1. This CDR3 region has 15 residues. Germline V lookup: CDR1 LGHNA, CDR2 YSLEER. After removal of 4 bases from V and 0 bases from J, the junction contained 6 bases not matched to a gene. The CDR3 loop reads CASSPARTGSYEQYF. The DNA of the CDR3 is TGCGCCAGCAGCCCGGCCCGGACAGGCTCCTACGAGCAGTACTTC.

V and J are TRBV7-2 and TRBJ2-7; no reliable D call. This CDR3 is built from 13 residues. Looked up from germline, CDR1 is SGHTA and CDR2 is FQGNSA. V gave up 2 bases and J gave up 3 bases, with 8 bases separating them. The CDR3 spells CASSLKADYEQYF. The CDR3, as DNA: TGTGCCAGCAGCTTAAAGGCAGACTACGAGCAGTACTTC.

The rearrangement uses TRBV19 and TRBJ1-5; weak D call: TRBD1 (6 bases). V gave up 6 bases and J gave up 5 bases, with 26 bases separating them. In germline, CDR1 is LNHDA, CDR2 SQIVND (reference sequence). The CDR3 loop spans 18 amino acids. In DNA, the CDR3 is TGTGCCAGTAGCGGAGGGGGGAGTGGTAGGACCAGCGATCAGCCCCAGCATTTT. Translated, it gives CASSGGGSGRTSDQPQHF.

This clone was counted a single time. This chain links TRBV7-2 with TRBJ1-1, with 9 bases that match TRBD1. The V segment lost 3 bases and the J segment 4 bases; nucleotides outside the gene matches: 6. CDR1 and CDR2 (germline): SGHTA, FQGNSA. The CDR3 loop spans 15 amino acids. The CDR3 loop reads CASSFTTGGITEAFF. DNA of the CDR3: TGTGCCAGCAGCTTCACGACAGGGGGTATCACTGAAGCTTTCTTT.

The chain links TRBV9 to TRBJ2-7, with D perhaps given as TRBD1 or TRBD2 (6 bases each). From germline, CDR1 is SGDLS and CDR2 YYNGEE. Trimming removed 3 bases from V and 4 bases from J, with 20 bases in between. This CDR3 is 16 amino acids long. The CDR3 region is CASSAGQRGATYEQYF. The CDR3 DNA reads TGTGCCAGCAGCGCAGGACAAAGGGGGGCAACGTACGAGCAGTACTTC.

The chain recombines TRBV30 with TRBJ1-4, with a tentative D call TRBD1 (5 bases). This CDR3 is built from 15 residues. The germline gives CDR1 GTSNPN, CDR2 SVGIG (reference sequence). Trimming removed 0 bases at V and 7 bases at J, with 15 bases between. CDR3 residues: CAWSVGRGTSEKLFF. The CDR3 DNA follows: TGTGCCTGGAGTGTAGGACGGGGGACTTCTGAAAAACTGTTTTTT.

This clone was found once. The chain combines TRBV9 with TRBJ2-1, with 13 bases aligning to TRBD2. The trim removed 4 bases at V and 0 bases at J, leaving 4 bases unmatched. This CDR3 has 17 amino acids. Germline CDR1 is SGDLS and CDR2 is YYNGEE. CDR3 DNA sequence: TGTGCCAGCAGCCGTAGGACTAGCGGGAGCTCCTACAATGAGCAGTTCTTC. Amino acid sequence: CASSRRTSGSSYNEQFF.